The clone carrying this T cell receptor (beta chain) appeared a few times. TCRdb keeps only in-frame clones here, not all; method: immunoSEQ multiplex PCR. The sample has about 300,000 clones; just over 85% are singletons. The study recruited people aged roughly 18 to 95 years across about two dozen US areas. Participants reported their clinical history, and cohort assignment relied on those reports. These data are taken from a study of blood T cell repertoires in COVID-19. Study summary: T cells, B-cell-depleted T cells, or PBMCs supplied cDNA or gDNA.

This CDR3 spans 15 amino acids. Trimming left V 1 base short and J 0 bases short, with 6 bases between. CDR1 and CDR2 from the germline V gene are KGHSH and LQKENI. The J gene is TRBJ1-4, the V gene TRBV18; the D is unclear. The sequencing input was PBMCs or T cells enriched from blood (not recorded which). This TCR was sampled from a man aged 25 to 40 who had recovered from COVID-19. CDR3 sequence: CASSPLPATNEKLFF. CDR3 nucleotide sequence: TGTGCCAGCTCACCACTCCCTGCAACTAATGAAAAACTGTTTTTT.